The source of this T cell receptor beta chain is a study of neurological immune-mediated disorders. Study observations and caveats: HTLV-1-associated myelopathy had the most TCR clonal expansion, while multiple sclerosis had the least, a level that fell below healthy controls.

This clonotype appeared a few times. Its antigen is unknown. The CDR3 consists of 15 residues. V shed 6 bases and J shed 0 bases, with 15 bases lying between them. Germline V lookup: CDR1 DFQATT, CDR2 SNEGSKA (reference sequence). Synthesis of cDNA was performed by 5'RACE using 10-nucleotide random UMIs. TCRdb fed the 5' RACE reads into MiXCR, producing one record per CDR3 protein. The sample includes tens of thousands of distinct CDR3 sequences, roughly 4.8% of them seen just once. The chain has TRBV20-1 and TRBJ2-4; D perhaps matches TRBD2 (7 bases). The sequence was collected from a man aged 30 to 39 with multiple sclerosis. Source material: PBMCs. CDR3 sequence: CSAQKGGAAKNIQYF. CDR3 coding DNA: TGCAGTGCCCAAAAGGGGGGGGCAGCCAAAAACATTCAGTACTTC.